The sequence of this TCR beta chain was determined in a study of response to subunit inactivated influenza vaccine. Study findings and constraints: Authors suggested seasonal influenza vaccinations each recruit few new T cells.

A single record per CDR3 protein comes from TCRdb applying MiXCR to the RT-PCR reads. The sample records over 800,000 distinct CDR3 sequences, around 20% being singletons. This clonotype was observed many times. Its antigen is not known. Germline V gene data show CDR1 as SQVTM and CDR2 as ANQGSEA. The ends lost 7 bases at V and 9 bases at J; junction bases unmatched: 13. CDR3 length equals 16 residues. This chain connects TRBV29-1 to TRBJ2-1, with TRBD2 matching over 15 bases. Specimen: PBMCs from blood, collected 5 to 6 days after vaccination. This TCR came from a man aged 50 or older who received an inactivated influenza vaccine. The CDR3 spells CSAPLGLAGGPGEQFF. DNA of the CDR3: TGCAGCGCGCCCCTGGGACTAGCGGGAGGCCCTGGTGAGCAGTTCTTC.